These 31 T cell receptor beta chains came from one sample sequenced in a study of Ad26.COV2.S vaccination and SARS-CoV-2 variants. Treatment here: roughly 19 received Ad26.COV2.S at low or high dose, single or two shots; about five received placebo; per-sample allocation not given. Material that was analyzed had been drawn on day 63 after the first vaccine or placebo injection. Profiling relied on immunoSEQ multiplex PCR, and the TCRdb table lists in-frame clones only, not all of them. The sample has around 450,000 clones, nearly 90% seen once. The sequences come from peripheral blood, collected in a trial of Ad26.COV2.S vaccine versus placebo. The receptors were gathered from a person aged 18-60 years who received the Ad26.COV2.S COVID-19 vaccine or a placebo.

This sequence joins TRBV13 and TRBJ2-1, with TRBD2 identical over 7 bases. From germline, CDR1 is PRHDT and CDR2 FYEKMQ (reference sequence). CDR3 size: 16 residues. V gave up 5 bases and J gave up 12 bases; unmatched junction bases: 19. CDR3 amino acids: CASSPPSGIAYSAQFF. The CDR3 DNA is TGTGCCAGCAGCCCCCCCAGCGGGATTGCCTACAGCGCGCAGTTCTTC.

The rearrangement uses TRBV10-3 and TRBJ1-1; TRBD1 matches 10 bases. The CDR3 totals 14 residues. From germline, CDR1 is ENHRY and CDR2 SYGVKD. The junction had 4 bases not matched to a gene; V was cut back by 4 bases and J by 5 bases. The CDR3 region is CAISVRTGGTEAFF. The CDR3 DNA follows: TGTGCCATCAGTGTCAGGACAGGGGGGACTGAAGCTTTCTTT.

V is TRBV28 and J is TRBJ1-2; D is undetermined. Deletions cut 5 bases from V and 6 bases from J, with 16 bases between. The CDR3 consists of 14 residues. In germline, CDR1 is MDHEN, CDR2 SYDVKM. CDR3 coding DNA: TGTGCCAGCAGTCAACGGTCGGGAATCAATGGCTACACCTTC. This encodes CASSQRSGINGYTF.

V usage is TRBV19 and J usage is TRBJ1-4, with a tentative D call TRBD1 (5 bases). Germline V gene sequence: CDR1 LNHDA, CDR2 SQIVND (reference sequence). Deletions cut 7 bases from V and 8 bases from J, with 17 bases between. The CDR3 is 14 residues long. The CDR3 region is CASKKRQGGEKLFF. Written as DNA, the CDR3 is TGTGCCAGTAAAAAGAGGCAGGGAGGGGAAAAACTGTTTTTT.

The gene calls are TRBV3-1 (or the pseudogene TRBV3-2) and TRBJ1-2, with a tentative D call TRBD1 (5 bases). The CDR3 has 14 residues. Germline V gives CDR1 LGHDT, CDR2 YNNKEL (reference sequence). V lost 0 bases, J lost 8 bases, and 13 bases lay in between. The CDR3 sequence: CASSQDNSGLGYTF. The DNA for the CDR3 is TGTGCCAGCAGCCAAGACAATTCAGGGCTCGGCTACACCTTC.

In this sample, this clone turned up once. The chain has TRBV10-3 and TRBJ2-1, with TRBD2 matching over 8 bases. The CDR3 is 15 residues long. Trimming at V came to 4 bases and at J to 8 bases, leaving 10 bases not matched to a gene. The germline gives CDR1 ENHRY, CDR2 SYGVKD. The CDR3 here is CAISAPGLGFHEQFF. CDR3 DNA: TGTGCCATCAGTGCGCCGGGACTAGGGTTCCATGAGCAGTTCTTC.

The chain links TRBV7-2 to TRBJ1-2; D remains ambiguous. V lost 1 base and J 4 bases, leaving 10 bases between the germline ends. From germline, CDR1 is SGHTA and CDR2 FQGNSA. This CDR3 contains 14 residues. The CDR3 DNA follows: TGTGCCAGCAGCTTAGACCGGTACTCCTATGGCTACACCTTC. Its translation: CASSLDRYSYGYTF.

V usage is TRBV7-9 and J usage is TRBJ1-1; perhaps TRBD1 as D (5 bases). Germline CDR1 reads SEHNR; CDR2 reads FQNEAQ (reference sequence). The V end lost 5 bases, the J end lost 10 bases, and 20 bases lay between the germline ends. The CDR3 is made up of 14 amino acids. The CDR3 region has the DNA TGTGCCAGCAGCCCTCCGAGGGGAAAGTTAGTAGCTTTCTTT. Residues: CASSPPRGKLVAFF.

The chain employs TRBV13 and TRBJ1-2; TRBD1 matches 8 bases. V trimming: 1 base; J trimming: 8 bases; junction bases outside the gene matches: 9. CDR1 PRHDT and CDR2 FYEKMQ come from the germline V gene (reference sequence). This CDR3 comprises 15 residues. The CDR3 DNA is TGTGCCAGCAGCTTAGCGGAGTACAGGGGGGGAGGCTACACCTTC. Amino acids: CASSLAEYRGGGYTF.

The chain joins TRBV7-9 to TRBJ2-2; 7 bases line up with TRBD2. J was trimmed by 6 bases and V by 3 bases; bases with no gene match: 1. The CDR3 loop spans 13 amino acids. The V gene's germline CDR1 is SEHNR and CDR2 FQNEAQ (reference sequence). The CDR3 spells CASSFAGAGELFF. The CDR3 DNA reads as TGTGCCAGCAGCTTCGCGGGGGCCGGGGAGCTGTTTTTT.

In this sample, this clone turned up once. The chain employs TRBV5-6 and TRBJ2-3; D could derive from TRBD1 or TRBD2 (5 bases each). The ends were cut back, 1 base at V and 6 bases at J, with 18 bases in the middle. The germline V gene has CDR1 SGHDT and CDR2 YYEEEE. There are 16 residues in the CDR3. As DNA, the CDR3 is TGTGCCAGCAGCTTGTCCCCGGGGCGTACGTACGATACGCAGTATTTT. Translating it yields CASSLSPGRTYDTQYF.

The chain uses TRBV6-5 and TRBJ1-1; 7 bases match TRBD1. V shed 7 bases, J shed 1 base, and the junction held 9 bases outside the gene matches. This CDR3 has 15 residues. Germline CDR1 and CDR2: MNHEY and SVGAGI. The chain's CDR3 is CASKFAGQPNTEAFF. In DNA, the CDR3 is TGTGCCAGCAAATTCGCGGGACAGCCGAACACTGAAGCTTTCTTT.

The rearrangement links TRBV7-9 to TRBJ2-7, with 10 nucleotides matching TRBD1. The germline gives CDR1 SEHNR, CDR2 FQNEAQ (reference sequence). CDR3 size: 15 residues. The trim removed 4 bases at V and 6 bases at J, leaving 9 bases unmatched. The CDR3 DNA sequence: TGTGCCAGCAGCTGGTCAAGGGACAGGGGTTCCGAGCAGTACTTC. Its protein is CASSWSRDRGSEQYF.

The chain carries TRBV5-4 and TRBJ2-1; D possibly matches TRBD1 or TRBD2 (5 bases each). The germline gives CDR1 SGHNT, CDR2 YYREEE (reference sequence). Trimming cost V 0 bases and J 2 bases, with 12 bases left between them. CDR3 length: 16 residues. CDR3: CASSLAPGLTYNEQFF. The CDR3 DNA reads TGTGCCAGCAGCTTGGCCCCGGGGCTAACCTACAATGAGCAGTTCTTC. Full variable domain (rest looked up from reference TRBV5-4 and TRBJ2-1): ETGVTQSPTHLIKTRGQQVTLRCSSQSGHNTVSWYQQALGQGPQFIFQYYREEENGRGNFPPRFSGLQFPNYSSELNVNALELDDSALYLCASSLAPGLTYNEQFFGPGTRLTVL.

This clone was observed a single time. J is TRBJ2-2 and V is TRBV7-8, with TRBD2 matching over 9 bases. V lost 5 bases and J lost 8; bases outside the gene matches: 18. Germline V gene lookup returns CDR1 SGHVS and CDR2 FQNEAQ. This CDR3 spans 18 amino acids. The CDR3 DNA is TGTGCCAGCAGCCGACCTAGCTCAACTAGCGGGCCCCTAGGGGAGCTGTTTTTT. It specifies CASSRPSSTSGPLGELFF.

The chain employs TRBV23-1 and TRBJ1-1; tentative D call: TRBD1 (6 bases). TRBV23-1 is annotated as an ORF whose role is uncertain. The CDR3 is 23 residues long. V was pared by 2 bases and J by 3 bases, with 37 bases between. The chain's CDR3 is CASSQGGSRSRGCPGSTYTEAFF. CDR3 nucleotide sequence: TGCGCCAGCAGTCAAGGAGGAAGTAGGAGCAGGGGATGTCCGGGGTCGACGTACACTGAAGCTTTCTTT.

The V gene is TRBV20-1, the J gene TRBJ1-5, with D perhaps matching TRBD1 (5 bases). From germline, CDR1 is DFQATT and CDR2 SNEGSKA (reference sequence). This CDR3 contains 13 residues. Trimming left V 3 bases short and J 6 bases short, with 12 bases between. CDR3 DNA: TGCAGTGCTAGTAGTCAGGGTGGTCAGCCCCAGCATTTT. Amino acid sequence: CSASSQGGQPQHF.

This clone appeared once. This chain links TRBV7-3 with TRBJ2-1; TRBD2 matches 11 bases. Per germline, CDR1 SGHTA and CDR2 FQGTGA. The CDR3 has 16 residues. The trim removed 1 base at V and 4 bases at J, leaving 3 bases unmatched. CDR3 region: CASSLSPSGGYNEQFF. In DNA form, the CDR3 reads TGTGCCAGCAGCTTAAGCCCTAGCGGGGGGTACAATGAGCAGTTCTTC.

The chain has TRBV2 and TRBJ1-4; D perhaps matches TRBD1 (6 bases). The CDR3 totals 15 residues. The ends were cut back, 7 bases at V and 8 bases at J, with 20 bases in the middle. CDR1 and CDR2 (germline): SNHLY, FYNNEI. CDR3 sequence reads: CASIPEEGGQEKLFF. The CDR3 nucleotides are TGTGCCAGCATCCCCGAGGAGGGGGGCCAAGAAAAACTGTTTTTT.

CDR3 nucleotides: TGCGCCAGCAGCCAAGATGGCAGGGAGCGGGTGACCCAGTACTTC. Translation gives CASSQDGRERVTQYF. V and J are TRBV4-3 and TRBJ2-5; weak D call: TRBD2 (6 bases). CDR1 is LGHNA, CDR2 YSLEER, per germline. With 0 bases removed from V and 7 bases from J, the gap between germline ends came to 15 bases. The CDR3 sequence is 15 residues long.

This clone has only one observation. The V call is TRBV4-1, the J call TRBJ1-4, with D perhaps matching TRBD1 (5 bases). The CDR3 consists of 16 residues. From germline, CDR1 is MGHRA and CDR2 YSYEKL. V was cut by 4 bases and J by 2 bases, with 14 bases left in between. CDR3 sequence (DNA): TGCGCCAGCAGCCGTCGCACCCGGGACACTAATGAAAAACTGTTTTTT. This translates into CASSRRTRDTNEKLFF.

The V gene is TRBV5-1, the J gene TRBJ1-2; maybe TRBD1 (6 bases). Germline CDR1 is SGHRS and CDR2 is YFSETQ. With 4 bases removed from V and 2 bases from J, the gap between germline ends came to 9 bases. CDR3 length equals 13 residues. CDR3 in DNA: TGCGCCAGCAGCGGGGACACCAACTATGGCTACACCTTC. Its protein product is CASSGDTNYGYTF.

This clone has a handful of counts. The chain couples TRBV27 to TRBJ1-2; D remains ambiguous. The V gene's germline CDR1 is MNHEY and CDR2 SMNVEV (reference sequence). This CDR3 comprises 13 residues. The germline V and J ends were trimmed by 6 bases and 1 base, with 9 bases remaining between them. The CDR3 DNA sequence: TGTGCCAGCAGGGCCCTTAGTAACTATGGCTACACCTTC. Residues: CASRALSNYGYTF.

This rearrangement joins TRBV18 to TRBJ2-1, with a tentative D call TRBD1 (5 bases). The V gene's germline CDR1 is KGHSH and CDR2 LQKENI. This CDR3 has 17 residues. Trimming took off 3 bases at V and 1 base at J, with 16 bases between the two ends. The CDR3 spells CASSPWAPGLSYNEQFF. CDR3 coding DNA: TGTGCCAGCTCACCTTGGGCCCCAGGGTTATCCTACAATGAGCAGTTCTTC.

This clone was seen once. This rearrangement joins TRBV7-2 to TRBJ1-6; no definite D call. V dropped 5 bases and J dropped 10 bases, with 15 bases sitting between them. This CDR3 is built from 14 residues. The germline V gene has CDR1 SGHTA and CDR2 FQGNSA. The CDR3 protein is CASSQLGVGSPLHF. DNA for the CDR3: TGTGCCAGCAGCCAGCTTGGGGTCGGGTCACCCCTCCACTTT.

V and J are TRBV4-3 and TRBJ2-3; TRBD2 matches 11 bases. The V gene's germline CDR1 is LGHNA and CDR2 YSLEER. The trim removed 4 bases at V and 5 bases at J, leaving 11 bases unmatched. This CDR3 is built from 17 residues. The CDR3 sequence is CASSLIAGGPRGDTQYF. In DNA, the CDR3 is TGCGCCAGCAGCCTGATAGCGGGGGGGCCGAGGGGAGATACGCAGTATTTT.

The chain uses TRBV13 and TRBJ2-1; unclear D gene. The CDR3 length is 15 residues. Germline CDR1 is PRHDT and CDR2 is FYEKMQ (reference sequence). V shed 4 bases and J shed 3 bases, with 13 bases lying between them. For the CDR3, the DNA is TGTGCCAGCAGCTCCGACAATGTTATCTACAATGAGCAGTTCTTC. Translating it yields CASSSDNVIYNEQFF.

The chain uses TRBV4-3 and TRBJ2-1; 9 nucleotides align to TRBD2. V was pared by 0 bases and J by 0 bases, with 12 bases of the junction left unmatched. The CDR3 has 20 residues. Germline V lookup: CDR1 LGHNA, CDR2 YSLEER. The CDR3 spells CASSQDYLAGRLSSYNEQFF. The CDR3 DNA reads as TGCGCCAGCAGCCAAGATTACCTAGCGGGACGCCTAAGCTCCTACAATGAGCAGTTCTTC.

The chain couples TRBV9 to TRBJ2-7; no clear D gene. The V gene lost 4 bases and the J gene lost 1 base, with 9 bases spanning the gap. The CDR3 consists of 13 residues. Germline lookup yields CDR1 SGDLS and CDR2 YYNGEE. The DNA of the CDR3 is TGTGCCAGCAGCCCCGGGCTTTCCTACGAGCAGTACTTC. Translation: CASSPGLSYEQYF. The full variable domain, completed using reference TRBV9 and TRBJ2-7, is DSGVTQTPKHLITATGQRVTLRCSPRSGDLSVYWYQQSLDQGLQFLIQYYNGEERAKGNILERFSAQQFPDLHSELNLSSLELGDSALYFCASSPGLSYEQYFGPGTRLTVT.

This sequence joins TRBV6-2 or TRBV6-3 and TRBJ1-5, with 7 nucleotides matching TRBD1. V was pared by 4 bases and J by 0 bases, with 6 bases of the junction left unmatched. Germline lookup yields CDR1 MNHEY and CDR2 SVGEGT. This CDR3 comprises 16 residues. The CDR3 region has the DNA TGTGCCAGCAGTTGGGCGACAGGGTTTAGCAATCAGCCCCAGCATTTT. Amino acid sequence: CASSWATGFSNQPQHF.

V and J are TRBV27 and TRBJ1-5, with a possible D match to TRBD1 (6 bases). Germline CDR1 MNHEY, CDR2 SMNVEV (reference sequence). The CDR3 extends over 17 amino acids. V was shortened by 5 bases and J by 2 bases, with 19 bases between the two germline ends. The CDR3 reads CASSTRFGGAGNQPQHF. The CDR3 DNA follows: TGTGCCAGCAGTACCCGGTTTGGGGGCGCAGGCAATCAGCCCCAGCATTTT.